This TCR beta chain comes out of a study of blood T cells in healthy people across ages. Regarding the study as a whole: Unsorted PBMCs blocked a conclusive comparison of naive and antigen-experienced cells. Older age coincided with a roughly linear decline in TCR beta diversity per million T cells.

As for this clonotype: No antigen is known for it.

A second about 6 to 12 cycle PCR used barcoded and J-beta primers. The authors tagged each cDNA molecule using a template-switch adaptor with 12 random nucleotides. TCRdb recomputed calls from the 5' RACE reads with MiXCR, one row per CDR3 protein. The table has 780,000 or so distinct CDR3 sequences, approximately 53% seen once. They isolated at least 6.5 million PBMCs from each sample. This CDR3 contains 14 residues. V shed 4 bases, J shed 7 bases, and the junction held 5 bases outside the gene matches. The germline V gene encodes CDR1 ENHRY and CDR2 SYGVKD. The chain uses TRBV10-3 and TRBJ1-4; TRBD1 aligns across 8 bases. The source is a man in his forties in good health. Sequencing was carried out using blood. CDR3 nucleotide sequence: TGTGCCATCAGTGGACAGGGGCAAGGTGAAAAACTGTTTTTT. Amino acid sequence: CAISGQGQGEKLFF.